The present entry profiles one T cell receptor (beta chain) with its context. No antigen is known for it. The data were obtained in a study of human T cells and chemical hapten exposure. As for the study in general: Across samples, TCR yields varied, mostly owing to small differences in pooled library volumes.

In TCRdb, the RACE reads were re-called with MiXCR into one record per CDR3 protein. The sample lists 100,000 or so distinct CDR3 sequences, about 34% occurring once. Specified time point: patch test 3, about 24 weeks after DPC sensitization. Treatment noted: therapeutic diphenylcyclopropenone sensitization with weekly scalp DPC. Study-level results: DPC sensitization produced no change in TCRs with frequency above 1 in 1000.

Germline V lookup: CDR1 SGHRS, CDR2 YFSETQ. V was shortened by 0 bases and J by 5 bases, with 14 bases between the two germline ends. This CDR3 comprises 15 residues. Sequencing used whole blood, obtained in connection with sensitization to the hapten diphenylcyclopropenone (DPC). The chain employs TRBV5-1 and TRBJ2-5; possible D gene TRBD2, 5 bases. The TCR originated in a man aged 35-49 years with alopecia areata. Some clones in this sample may be carry-over from other donors' samples. The CDR3 loop reads CASSLEGRSGETQYF. DNA for the CDR3: TGCGCCAGCAGCTTGGAGGGAAGATCGGGGGAGACCCAGTACTTC.